This T cell receptor beta chain was sequenced for a study of shared clonotypes between healthy human individuals. Libraries were prepared by immunoSEQ multiplex PCR; TCRdb keeps only in-frame clonotypes and omits some of them. The sample has about 490,000 clones; about three quarters are singletons. Regarding this clone: Its matching antigen is unknown.

Findings and limits, study-wide: Sampling was confined to blood; repertoires within tissues likely differ.

This CDR3 has 16 amino acids. Per germline, CDR1 SGHTA and CDR2 FQGNSA. Trimming at V came to 5 bases and at J to 1 base, leaving 10 bases not matched to a gene. Input material: PBMCs. The V gene is TRBV7-2, the J gene TRBJ2-5; 7 bases agree with TRBD2. The clonotype was recovered from a woman aged 40 to 50 in good health. Some clones in this sample may be carry-over from other donors' samples. CDR3 region: CASSLATSAGQETQYF. DNA of the CDR3: TGTGCCAGCAGCCTGGCCACTAGCGCAGGCCAAGAGACCCAGTACTTC.